These T cell receptor beta chains were read from a single sample in a study of CD8+CD57+ T cells in acquired aplastic anemia. From the reads, TCRdb called clonotypes with MiXCR, one entry per CDR3 protein. Here the sample spans about 180,000 distinct CDR3 sequences, around 50% being singletons. Specimen: sorted CD4+, CD8+, or CD8+CD57+ T cells (not recorded which) from PBMCs. These receptor sequences come from a human donor with aplastic anemia. CDR3s include the opening cysteine and the closing phenylalanine or tryptophan.

TRBJ1-6 TRBV19 CASSIDPRPNSPLHF
TRBJ2-1 TRBV7-9 CASSLAGTGGREQFF
TRBJ1-1 TRBV6-2/TRBV6-3 CASSYSPPSTEAFF
TRBJ2-3 TRBV12-3/TRBV12-4 CASSLAGGLAGATQYF
TRBJ2-3 TRBV2 CASRGTSGGASTDTQYF
TRBJ2-1 TRBV6-6 CASSHRVNEQFF
TRBJ1-3 TRBV2 CASRETTVSGNTIYF
TRBJ1-1 TRBV7-2 CASSSRADTEAFF
TRBJ1-2 TRBV24-1 CATSTGGFYGYTF
TRBJ2-7 TRBV20-1 CSARDQRSGGATEQYF
TRBJ2-2 TRBV5-1 CASSSEQGPGEPFF
TRBJ2-3 TRBV7-2 CASSLVGSSDTQYF
TRBJ2-7 TRBV2 CASTVGTSYEQYF
TRBJ2-2 TRBV25-1 CASSQFKSTGELFF
TRBJ1-1 TRBV5-1 CASSLTGVYTEAFF
TRBJ1-5 TRBV27 CASSLFRNQPQHF
TRBJ1-2 TRBV15 CATSGGGVGSNYGYTF
TRBJ2-2 TRBV15 CATSISGSSGELFF
TRBJ2-1 TRBV24-1 CATSDEQFF
TRBJ2-7 TRBV6-2/TRBV6-3 CASVLMGSSYEQYF
TRBJ2-1 TRBV5-1 CASSLSGIENEQFF
TRBJ2-7 TRBV19 CASSTDSTASYEQYF
TRBJ2-3 TRBV7-3 CASSTETTDTQYF
TRBJ2-1 TRBV7-6 CASSLRGGGNNNEQFF
TRBJ1-4 TRBV11-2 CASSLSQGAGEKLFF
TRBJ1-2 TRBV10-3 CAISASGFGYTF
TRBJ2-5 TRBV24-1 CATSDPRAWETQYF
TRBJ2-4 TRBV14 CASSQAGGRNIQYF
TRBJ2-3 TRBV20-1 CSAPSGSTGTHYF
TRBJ1-1 TRBV24-1 CATSGGDRVTEAFF
TRBJ1-1 TRBV13 CASSVGPPPSTEAFF
TRBJ2-7 TRBV2 CASSAGTGGGYEQYF
TRBJ2-7 TRBV10-3 CAISPPGQSLYEQYF
TRBJ2-5 TRBV11-2 CASSSPAGGPTETQYF
TRBJ1-6 TRBV6-2/TRBV6-3 CASIRQGRVCSPLHF
TRBJ1-3 TRBV12-3/TRBV12-4 CASRQGHPGNTIYF
TRBJ2-1 TRBV15 CATSSTAGGAYNEQFF
TRBJ1-1 TRBV5-1 CASSPDRGSVSFTEAFF
TRBJ2-2 TRBV19 CASSLTNTGELFF
TRBJ1-2 TRBV12-3/TRBV12-4 CASSFRGGYTF
TRBJ1-1 TRBV29-1 CSVAGQGNTEAFF
TRBJ1-3 TRBV3-1 CASSHRQSSGNTIYF